The source of this T cell receptor beta chain is a study of OX40 agonist ivuxolimab in advanced cancers. On the study more broadly: Partial responses were achieved by three patients: one hepatocellular carcinoma, two cutaneous melanoma.

The length of the CDR3 is 14 residues. Trimming left V 1 base short and J 7 bases short, with 11 bases between. CDR1 and CDR2 from the germline V gene are SEHNR and FQNEAQ (reference sequence). If patients had autoimmune disease history or systemic immunosuppression, they were excluded. Assay used: immunoSEQ multiplex PCR; TCRdb lists only in-frame clones, some missing. This table holds some 51,000 clones, around 77% found once. This sequence was found in an adult with an advanced solid tumor such as melanoma, head and neck, liver or kidney cancer. V and J are TRBV7-9 and TRBJ1-5, with D maybe TRBD1 (6 bases). This specimen was CD4+ or CD8+ T cells sorted from blood, taken in a trial of the OX40 agonist ivuxolimab. CDR3 sequence reads: CASSLVSGEQPQHF. CDR3 nucleotide sequence: TGTGCCAGCAGCTTAGTTTCAGGGGAGCAGCCCCAGCATTTT.